The clone carrying this T cell receptor (beta chain) occurred many times. Its antigen is currently unknown. The record originates from a study of CD8 T cells in ankylosing spondylitis. It was by quantitative 5'-RACE with molecular barcodes that TCR beta libraries were made. One entry per CDR3 protein, called by TCRdb with MiXCR from the 5' RACE reads. The table includes over 700,000 distinct CDR3 sequences, 15% to 20% detected once. Whole-study findings and limits: A motif of roughly eight highly homologous TCR beta variants was seen as apparently characteristic of ankylosing spondylitis blood. Clones linked to disease were reported to show significant enrichment in matched ankylosing spondylitis synovial fluid. CD8+ by phenotype, disease-linked clones were relatively rare in peripheral blood. Certain motif variants had earlier been reported in reactive arthritis synovial fluid and blood.

Trimming cost V 2 bases and J 5 bases, with 5 bases left between them. The CDR3 is 12 amino acids. Germline assignment: CDR1 SGHRS and CDR2 YFSETQ. The TCR sequence derives from a male donor with ankylosing spondylitis. The sequencing input was blood, either unsorted or a sorted T cell fraction (not recorded which). This sequence joins TRBV5-1 and TRBJ2-1, with D possibly being TRBD2 (5 bases). CDR3: CASSFSDNEQFF. The CDR3 nucleotides read TGCGCCAGCAGCTTTAGCGACAATGAGCAGTTCTTC.